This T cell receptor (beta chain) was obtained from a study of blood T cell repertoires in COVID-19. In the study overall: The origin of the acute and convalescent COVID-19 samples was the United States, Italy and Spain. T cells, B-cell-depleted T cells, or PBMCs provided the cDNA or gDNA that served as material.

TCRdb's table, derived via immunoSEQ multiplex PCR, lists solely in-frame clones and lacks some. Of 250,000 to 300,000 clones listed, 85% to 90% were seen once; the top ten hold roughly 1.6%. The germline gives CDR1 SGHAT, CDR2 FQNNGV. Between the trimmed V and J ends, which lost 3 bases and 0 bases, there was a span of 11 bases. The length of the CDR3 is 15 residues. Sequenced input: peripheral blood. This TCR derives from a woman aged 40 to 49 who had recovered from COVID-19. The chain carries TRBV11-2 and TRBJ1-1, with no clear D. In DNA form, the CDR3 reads TGTGCCAGCAGCTTTTTTTCAGAAATGAACACTGAAGCTTTCTTT. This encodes CASSFFSEMNTEAFF.